This passage covers 23 T cell receptor beta chains from one sample sequenced in a study of T-cell memory formation after mild COVID-19. MiXCR, applied by TCRdb to the 5' RACE reads, yields one record per CDR3 protein. The repertoire holds roughly 100,000 distinct CDR3 sequences, with 10% to 15% as singletons. Sample: PBMCs or a T cell subset sorted from them (not recorded which). These receptors all come from an adult woman who had mild COVID-19 (a few samples of this study predate the infection). Cell type and time point are not known.

This clonotype was picked up a small number of times. V and J are TRBV3-1 and TRBJ2-6; TRBD2 matches at 14 bases. The V and J ends lost 5 bases and 1 base, in that order; junction bases with no gene match: 7. CDR1 is LGHDT, CDR2 YNNKEL, per germline (reference sequence). The CDR3 totals 19 residues. The CDR3: CASSVGLAGGSSGANVLTF. The CDR3 DNA reads as TGTGCCAGCAGCGTTGGACTAGCGGGGGGTTCTTCTGGGGCCAACGTCCTGACTTTC.

This clonotype showed up many times. The chain has TRBV5-1 and TRBJ2-7; 7 bases are a match to TRBD1. J lost 3 bases, V lost 4 bases, and 7 bases had no gene match. Germline CDR1 SGHRS, CDR2 YFSETQ. This CDR3 spans 14 amino acids. Written as DNA, the CDR3 is TGCGCCAGCAGCCCCGGGCAGGGGGACTACGAGCAGTACTTC. Amino acid sequence: CASSPGQGDYEQYF.

This chain uses TRBV5-1 with TRBJ2-5, with unresolved D. Per the germline V gene, CDR1 is SGHRS and CDR2 is YFSETQ. Trimming took 0 bases from V and 1 from J, leaving 10 bases between them. This CDR3 comprises 15 residues. CDR3 bases: TGCGCCAGCAGCTTGGCAGGTTACACCCAAGAGACCCAGTACTTC. The encoded protein is CASSLAGYTQETQYF.

This clonotype was seen more than once but under ten times. The gene calls are TRBV5-1 and TRBJ2-7; the match to TRBD1 covers 7 bases. The trim removed 0 bases at V and 2 bases at J, leaving 2 bases unmatched. In germline, CDR1 is SGHRS, CDR2 YFSETQ. CDR3 length: 14 amino acids. CDR3 residues: CASSLEGQPYEQYF. The DNA for the CDR3 is TGCGCCAGCAGCTTGGAGGGACAGCCCTACGAGCAGTACTTC.

This clonotype was counted at least ten times. The rearrangement joins TRBV5-1 to TRBJ2-1; D is unclear. CDR1 SGHRS and CDR2 YFSETQ come from the germline V gene. Trimming removed 4 bases from V and 3 bases from J, with 5 bases in between. This CDR3 region has 12 residues. The CDR3 coding sequence is TGCGCCAGCAGCACCGGCTACAATGAGCAGTTCTTC. Its protein product is CASSTGYNEQFF.

This chain connects TRBV7-9 to TRBJ2-3; a weak D match, TRBD2 (5 bases). CDR3 length: 16 residues. The V gene's germline CDR1 is SEHNR and CDR2 FQNEAQ (reference sequence). Trimming removed 0 bases at V and 4 bases at J, with 14 bases between. The CDR3 DNA is TGTGCCAGCAGCTTAGCGGTCTGGGGAGATGCAGATACGCAGTATTTT. Translation gives CASSLAVWGDADTQYF.

This clonotype was counted between two and nine times. V usage is TRBV6-2 or TRBV6-3 and J usage is TRBJ2-5, with D perhaps matching TRBD1 or TRBD2 (5 bases each). Trimming pared 5 bases from V and 4 bases from J, leaving 17 bases between. The CDR3 is 15 residues long. Germline CDR1 MNHEY, CDR2 SVGEGT. The CDR3 reads CASSPPGRGVETQYF. The CDR3 DNA reads TGTGCCAGCAGTCCCCCAGGGAGAGGAGTAGAGACCCAGTACTTC.

This clonotype has only a few counts. The CDR3 DNA follows: TGCAGCGTTGGGTCAGTCACAGATACGCAGTATTTT. Amino acids: CSVGSVTDTQYF. The chain employs TRBV29-1 and TRBJ2-3; D ambiguous. The CDR3 totals 12 residues. The V gene lost 4 bases and the J gene lost 2 bases, with 7 bases spanning the gap. The germline V gene has CDR1 SQVTM and CDR2 ANQGSEA.

This clonotype occurred many times. The chain links TRBV7-2 to TRBJ2-7; TRBD1 is a possible D gene (5 bases). V was cut by 5 bases and J by 0 bases, with 14 bases left in between. Germline CDR1 reads SGHTA; CDR2 reads FQGNSA. The CDR3 is made up of 15 amino acids. The CDR3 nucleotides are TGTGCCAGCAGCCCAGAACAGGATAACTCCTACGAGCAGTACTTC. Translating it yields CASSPEQDNSYEQYF.

This clonotype turned up a few times. The rearrangement uses TRBV9 and TRBJ2-3, with 11 positions matching TRBD2. This CDR3 region has 17 residues. CDR1 SGDLS and CDR2 YYNGEE come from the germline V gene. V gave up 3 bases and J gave up 0 bases; unmatched junction bases: 6. The CDR3 sequence: CASSAASGGTSTDTQYF. CDR3 nucleotide sequence: TGTGCCAGCAGCGCGGCTAGCGGGGGGACTAGCACAGATACGCAGTATTTT. Complete variable domain (other parts from reference TRBV9 and TRBJ2-3): DSGVTQTPKHLITATGQRVTLRCSPRSGDLSVYWYQQSLDQGLQFLIQYYNGEERAKGNILERFSAQQFPDLHSELNLSSLELGDSALYFCASSAASGGTSTDTQYFGPGTRLTVL.

The chain has TRBV7-9 and TRBJ2-7; 7 bases map to TRBD1. The length of the CDR3 is 17 residues. V trimming: 5 bases; J trimming: 1 base; junction bases outside the gene matches: 14. Germline lookup yields CDR1 SEHNR and CDR2 FQNEAQ (reference sequence). The CDR3 sequence: CASSPLAGTVSSYEQYF. CDR3 sequence (DNA): TGTGCCAGCAGCCCTCTTGCCGGGACAGTTTCTTCCTACGAGCAGTACTTC.

The chain has TRBV13 and TRBJ1-1; no reliable D call. V gave up 4 bases and J gave up 4 bases, with 13 bases separating them. The CDR3 is made up of 14 amino acids. Looked up from germline, CDR1 is PRHDT and CDR2 is FYEKMQ (reference sequence). Here the CDR3 reads CASSSRGLSTEAFF. The CDR3 coding sequence is TGTGCCAGCAGCTCTAGAGGCCTCTCCACTGAAGCTTTCTTT.

The table lists this clonotype with a few counts. The chain combines TRBV5-5 with TRBJ1-2, with unresolved D. CDR1 is SGHKS, CDR2 YYEKEE, per germline (reference sequence). V lost 1 base to trimming and J lost 0 bases, with 10 bases between them. The CDR3 sequence is 15 residues long. Written as DNA, the CDR3 is TGTGCCAGCAGCTTGTTGGTGGAAGCTAACTATGGCTACACCTTC. Protein: CASSLLVEANYGYTF.

This chain joins TRBV7-9 and TRBJ1-4; no definite D call. This CDR3 has 14 amino acids. Trimming removed 5 bases from V and 0 bases from J, with 7 bases in between. Germline assignment: CDR1 SEHNR and CDR2 FQNEAQ (reference sequence). CDR3 DNA: TGTGCCAGCAGCCTTTTTGCAACTAATGAAAAACTGTTTTTT. This encodes CASSLFATNEKLFF. Supplemented by reference TRBV7-9 and TRBJ1-4, the full variable domain reads DTGVSQNPRHKITKRGQNVTFRCDPISEHNRLYWYRQTLGQGPEFLTYFQNEAQLEKSRLLSDRFSAERPKGSFSTLEIQRTEQGDSAMYLCASSLFATNEKLFFGSGTQLSVL.

DNA for the CDR3: TGTGCCAGCGTCGTCGCAGATACGCAGTATTTT. This gives the protein CASVVADTQYF. V and J are TRBV27 and TRBJ2-3; D unresolved. V was clipped by 8 bases and J by 4 bases, with 7 bases between them. The V gene's germline CDR1 is MNHEY and CDR2 SMNVEV (reference sequence). The CDR3 loop spans 11 amino acids.

In its sample, this clonotype was seen a few times. The CDR3 sequence: CSARSRGGLRDTQYF. In DNA, the CDR3 is TGCAGTGCTAGATCGCGGGGGGGCCTGCGAGATACGCAGTATTTT. The rearrangement links TRBV20-1 to TRBJ2-3; 9 bases line up with TRBD2. J was trimmed by 5 bases and V by 2 bases; bases with no gene match: 8. The CDR3 totals 15 residues. Per germline, CDR1 DFQATT and CDR2 SNEGSKA (reference sequence).

V gene TRBV12-3 or TRBV12-4 combines with J gene TRBJ2-7, with D possibly TRBD2 on 7 matching bases. The CDR3 consists of 15 residues. V dropped 7 bases and J dropped 0 bases, with 16 bases sitting between them. The CDR3 protein is CASTGGRADSYEQYF. The CDR3 DNA sequence: TGTGCCAGCACCGGGGGGCGGGCAGACTCCTACGAGCAGTACTTC.

The chain recombines TRBV24-1 with TRBJ2-3; D unresolved. The germline gives CDR1 KGHDR, CDR2 SFDVKD. With 3 bases removed from V and 9 bases from J, the gap between germline ends came to 12 bases. The CDR3 runs 13 residues. CDR3 residues: CATSDIQSGTQYF. DNA of the CDR3: TGTGCCACCAGTGATATCCAAAGTGGGACGCAGTATTTT.

This rearrangement joins TRBV7-6 to TRBJ2-7; D perhaps matches TRBD2 (6 bases). Germline lookup yields CDR1 SGHVS and CDR2 FNYEAQ. Trimming stripped 4 bases from V and 5 bases from J, with 12 bases between. This CDR3 contains 13 residues. CDR3 bases: TGTGCCAGCAGCTCAGAGACTAGTGACGAGCAGTACTTC. This translates into CASSSETSDEQYF.

The sample holds many counts of this clonotype. The chain combines TRBV4-3 with TRBJ2-3; either TRBD1 or TRBD2 may fit D (6 bases each). Trimming removed 5 bases at V and 4 bases at J, with 25 bases between. The CDR3 runs 18 residues. The germline CDR1 and CDR2 sequences are LGHNA and YSLEER. CDR3 protein: CASSWRDKAVKGADTQYF. DNA of the CDR3: TGCGCCAGCAGCTGGCGGGACAAGGCGGTAAAAGGGGCAGATACGCAGTATTTT.

The CDR3 region has the DNA TGTGCCAGCATTCCTTTTAGTAGAACGGCCGCCTACAATGAGCAGTTCTTC. Translated, it gives CASIPFSRTAAYNEQFF. The chain has TRBV7-8 and TRBJ2-1, with no clear D. The length of the CDR3 is 17 residues. The V and J ends lost 7 bases and 2 bases respectively, with 21 bases between them. The germline V gene has CDR1 SGHVS and CDR2 FQNEAQ.

The rearrangement links TRBV7-6 to TRBJ2-3, with D hard to call. This CDR3 spans 14 amino acids. The ends were cut back, 1 base at V and 4 bases at J, with 9 bases in the middle. CDR1 and CDR2 (germline): SGHVS, FNYEAQ. The CDR3 protein is CASSLEGLSDTQYF. The CDR3, as DNA: TGTGCCAGCAGCTTAGAAGGCCTCTCAGATACGCAGTATTTT.

The CDR3: CASSGQGWSEAFF. The DNA of the CDR3 is TGTGCCAGCAGTGGACAGGGATGGTCTGAAGCTTTCTTT. The chain links TRBV12-3 or TRBV12-4 to TRBJ1-1; 8 bases fit TRBD1. CDR3 length equals 13 residues. V shed 5 bases, J shed 6 bases, and the junction held 5 bases outside the gene matches.